The sequence of this T cell receptor beta chain was determined in a study of response to subunit inactivated influenza vaccine. Study results and caveats: With each seasonal influenza vaccination, the authors suggested, few new T cells are recruited.

One entry per CDR3 protein, called by TCRdb with MiXCR from the RT-PCR reads. The sample contains over 750,000 distinct CDR3 sequences, 21% of which appear only once. As to this clonotype: Its antigen is as yet unknown.

CDR3 size: 16 residues. Trimming cost V 5 bases and J 0 bases, with 14 bases left between them. Germline CDR1 SGHTA, CDR2 FQGNSA. The material sequenced was PBMCs from blood, taken around 5 days after vaccination. The sequence derives from a middle-aged man who received an inactivated influenza vaccine. This rearrangement joins TRBV7-2 to TRBJ1-3; D is uncertain. This CDR3 reads CASSQDVTNSGNTIYF. Here the CDR3 DNA reads TGTGCCAGCAGCCAAGACGTGACCAACTCTGGAAACACCATATATTTT.